The entry below describes one T cell receptor (beta chain). The CDR3 is made up of 14 amino acids. Germline V gene data show CDR1 as MNHEY and CDR2 as SMNVEV (reference sequence). V dropped 7 bases and J dropped 3; count of bases not matched to a gene: 7. The sample comes from a study of blood T cell repertoires in COVID-19. About the research overall: Collection of acute and convalescent COVID-19 samples took place in the United States, Italy and Spain.

The study assigned cohorts using participant-reported clinical history. Each exposed participant met a COVID-19 case in the 2 weeks preceding study entry. Libraries were prepared by immunoSEQ multiplex PCR; TCRdb keeps only in-frame clonotypes and omits some of them. The data show some 300,000 clones, 90% to 95% seen once. The rearrangement links TRBV27 to TRBJ2-7; 9 nucleotides match TRBD1. Source material: PBMCs or T cells enriched from blood (not recorded which). The clonotype originates from a woman aged 25 to 39 who had been exposed to COVID-19. Written as DNA, the CDR3 is TGTGCCAGCAATAGGCCGGGACAGGGCTACGAGCAGTACTTC. This sequence encodes CASNRPGQGYEQYF.